This is a list of T cell receptor beta chains from one sample in a study of identical twins. TCRdb itself ran the 5' RACE reads through MiXCR, one entry per CDR3 protein. The data hold fewer than 250,000 distinct CDR3 sequences, with around 10% observed a single time. The specimen was memory (CD45RO+) T cells sorted from blood. The receptors shown here come from a woman under 30 in good health. CDR3s include the opening cysteine and the closing phenylalanine or tryptophan. D genes are given only for firm matches.

j_call v_call d_call cdr3_aa
TRBJ2-3 TRBV24-1 . CATSEGRTQYF
TRBJ2-2 TRBV7-7 TRBD2 CASSPALAGAGELFF
TRBJ1-5 TRBV12-3/TRBV12-4 . CASSLDSGGRQPQHF
TRBJ1-1 TRBV6-2/TRBV6-3 . CASSYYSPNTEAFF
TRBJ1-1 TRBV20-1 . CSAKGFTEAFF
TRBJ1-6 TRBV7-8 . CASRTDLPYNSPLHF
TRBJ2-7 TRBV2 TRBD2 CASISGGSYEQYF
TRBJ2-1 TRBV12-3/TRBV12-4 TRBD2 CASSQLAGIFF
TRBJ2-5 TRBV5-1 . CASEEGRVGETQYF
TRBJ1-1 TRBV15 . CATSRDYVSSEAFF
TRBJ2-1 TRBV5-6 . CASSLDSYWFF
TRBJ1-6 TRBV20-1 . CSARGGPSTAPLHF
TRBJ2-1 TRBV6-1 TRBD2 CASSPGLGGARSSYEQFF
TRBJ2-1 TRBV7-9 TRBD2 CASSFSAGDEQFF
TRBJ2-3 TRBV20-1 . CSAFLSTDTQYF
TRBJ2-1 TRBV9 TRBD2 CASSVSPSGRGNEQFF
TRBJ2-7 TRBV7-2 . CASSPRDRAREQYF
TRBJ2-7 TRBV3-1 TRBD1 CASSYRPGGYEQYF
TRBJ1-5 TRBV5-1 . CASSKDSQVGQPQHF
TRBJ2-3 TRBV7-9 TRBD2 CASSSYGSGGRTDTQYF
TRBJ2-5 TRBV29-1 . CSVGALGVGETQYF
TRBJ1-2 TRBV6-5 TRBD1 CASSYSRDRGFYGYTF
TRBJ2-2 TRBV7-7 TRBD1 CASSPYRGRIGELFF